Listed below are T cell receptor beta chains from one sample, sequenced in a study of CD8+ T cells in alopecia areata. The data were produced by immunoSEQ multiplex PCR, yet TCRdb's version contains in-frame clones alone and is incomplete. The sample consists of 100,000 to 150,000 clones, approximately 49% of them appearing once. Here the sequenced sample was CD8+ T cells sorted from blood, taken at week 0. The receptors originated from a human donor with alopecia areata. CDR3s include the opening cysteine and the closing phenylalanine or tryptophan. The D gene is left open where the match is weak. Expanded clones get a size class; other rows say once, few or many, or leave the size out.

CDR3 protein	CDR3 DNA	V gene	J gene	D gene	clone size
CASSLYLGYTF	TGTGCCAGCAGCTTATATTTGGGCTACACCTTC	TRBV13	TRBJ1-2	.	few
CSVTDGLGKSKNIQYF	TGCAGCGTTACTGACGGACTAGGCAAGTCCAAAAACATTCAGTACTTC	TRBV29-1	TRBJ2-4	TRBD2	.
CSVLQGTKNIQYF	TGCAGCGTCCTACAGGGAACCAAAAACATTCAGTACTTC	TRBV29-1	TRBJ2-4	.	once
CASSFDRAYEQYF	TGTGCCAGCAGCTTTGACAGAGCCTACGAGCAGTACTTC	TRBV5-6	TRBJ2-7	.	.
CATSGGEQYF	TGTGCCACCTCAGGGGGCGAGCAGTACTTC	TRBV25-1	TRBJ2-7	TRBD1	.
CASSQVFRGDTGELFF	TGCGCCAGCAGCCAAGTATTCAGGGGAGACACCGGGGAGCTGTTTTTT	TRBV4-1	TRBJ2-2	.	.
CASSQDPAGDYEQYF	TGTGCCAGCAGCCAAGATCCAGCGGGGGACTACGAGCAGTACTTC	TRBV4-2	TRBJ2-7	TRBD2	.
CASSDWGLVSAYEQYF	TGTGCCAGCAGTGACTGGGGACTAGTGTCGGCCTACGAGCAGTACTTC	TRBV6-1	TRBJ2-7	TRBD2	.
CASSLRTGIQETQYF	TGTGCCAGCAGTCTCAGGACAGGTATTCAAGAGACCCAGTACTTC	TRBV27	TRBJ2-5	TRBD1	.
CSVGAQDAYNSPLHF	TGCAGCGTTGGGGCACAGGACGCCTATAATTCACCCCTCCACTTT	TRBV29-1	TRBJ1-6	.	.
CAISDPPNEKLFF	TGTGCCATCAGTGACCCCCCTAATGAAAAACTGTTTTTT	TRBV10-3	TRBJ1-4	.	few
CASSRPRAGVSNEQFF	TGTGCCAGCAGCCGGCCAAGGGCGGGGGTTTCCAATGAGCAGTTCTTC	TRBV2	TRBJ2-1	TRBD2	few
CASTITESNSYEQYF	TGTGCCAGCACAATCACAGAATCTAACTCCTACGAGCAGTACTTC	TRBV4-2	TRBJ2-7	.	few
CAWSVGGAEQFF	TGTGCCTGGAGTGTAGGGGGGGCTGAGCAGTTCTTC	TRBV30	TRBJ2-1	.	.
CASSFNRGSMNTEAFF	TGTGCCAGCAGCTTTAACAGGGGAAGCATGAACACTGAAGCTTTCTTT	TRBV7-9	TRBJ1-1	TRBD1	.
CASSFGAGGPGEQYF	TGTGCCAGCAGCTTCGGGGCGGGGGGACCCGGGGAGCAGTACTTC	TRBV13	TRBJ2-7	TRBD2	.
CASSQQGGEAFF	TGCGCCAGCAGCCAACAGGGGGGTGAAGCTTTCTTT	TRBV4-1	TRBJ1-1	TRBD1	.
CAISESIGLDTQYF	TGTGCCATCAGTGAGTCGATTGGGCTAGATACGCAGTATTTT	TRBV10-3	TRBJ2-3	.	few
CASSLSLDSEAFF	TGTGCCAGCAGCTTGAGCCTGGATTCTGAAGCTTTCTTT	TRBV5-6	TRBJ1-1	.	.
CASSLGEGFSYEQYF	TGTGCCAGCAGCTTAGGAGAGGGGTTCTCCTACGAGCAGTACTTC	TRBV7-8	TRBJ2-7	.	.
CASSLGPDNEQFF	TGTGCCAGCAGCTTGGGTCCGGACAATGAGCAGTTCTTC	TRBV7-9	TRBJ2-1	.	.
CASSLDSETSGGPDEQFF	TGCGCCAGCAGCCTCGACTCGGAGACTAGCGGGGGTCCGGATGAGCAGTTCTTC	TRBV4-1	TRBJ2-1	TRBD2	few
CASSVETPLDGYTF	TGTGCCAGCAGCGTAGAAACCCCCCTTGATGGCTACACCTTC	TRBV9	TRBJ1-2	.	.
CASSAYRGPTGELFF	TGTGCCAGCAGCGCCTACAGGGGGCCCACCGGGGAGCTGTTTTTT	TRBV9	TRBJ2-2	TRBD1	few
CATGGGENTEAFF	TGTGCCACTGGAGGGGGGGAGAACACTGAAGCTTTCTTT	TRBV27	TRBJ1-1	.	.
CASSLGGLSTDTQYF	TGTGCCAGCAGCTTGGGTGGCCTCAGCACAGATACGCAGTATTTT	TRBV11-2	TRBJ2-3	.	.
CASSLEYNEQFF	TGTGCCAGCAGCTTGGAGTACAATGAGCAGTTCTTC	TRBV11-2	TRBJ2-1	.	once
CASSLRGAATEAFF	TGTGCCAGCAGCTTACGGGGAGCAGCCACTGAAGCTTTCTTT	TRBV5-4	TRBJ1-1	.	.
CASSIDEENYGYTF	TGTGCCAGTAGTATAGATGAGGAAAACTATGGCTACACCTTC	TRBV19	TRBJ1-2	.	.
CASSLGEHGMANEKLFF	TGCGCCAGCAGCTTGGGGGAGCATGGCATGGCTAATGAAAAACTGTTTTTT	TRBV5-1	TRBJ1-4	.	few
CAISEDDRGYEQYF	TGTGCCATCAGTGAGGATGACAGGGGATACGAGCAGTACTTC	TRBV10-3	TRBJ2-7	TRBD1	.
CSVDFWGVNTDTQYF	TGCAGCGTTGACTTTTGGGGGGTGAACACAGATACGCAGTATTTT	TRBV29-1	TRBJ2-3	.	few
CSVDETPGQPPQAQYF	TGCAGCGTGGACGAGACCCCTGGACAGCCCCCGCAAGCCCAGTACTTC	TRBV29-1	TRBJ2-5	.	few
CASSVETTGTGGDEQFF	TGTGCCAGCAGCGTAGAAACCACCGGGACAGGGGGCGATGAGCAGTTCTTC	TRBV9	TRBJ2-1	TRBD1	.
CASRRDRGNTEAFF	TGTGCCAGCAGACGTGACAGGGGGAACACTGAAGCTTTCTTT	TRBV5-4	TRBJ1-1	TRBD1	.